One and the same sample provided the 14 T cell receptor beta chains below, sequenced in a study of T cell responses to AZD1222 COVID-19 vaccine. The protocol was immunoSEQ multiplex PCR, while the TCRdb copy is restricted to in-frame clones and leaves out a portion. The sample contains some 53,000 clones, over 80% of which appear only once. Material: peripheral blood, obtained 28 days after the second AZD1222 dose. The receptor set was obtained from an adult who received the AZD1222 COVID-19 vaccine.

The rearrangement joins TRBV11-2 to TRBJ2-5, with 7 bases that match TRBD2. Per the germline V gene, CDR1 is SGHAT and CDR2 is FQNNGV. This CDR3 is built from 16 residues. Trimming at V came to 5 bases and at J to 0 bases, leaving 9 bases not matched to a gene. The CDR3 nucleotides are TGTGCCAGCAGCCTTGGGGCCCGGGGGGACCAAGAGACCCAGTACTTC. Translated, it gives CASSLGARGDQETQYF.

This chain joins TRBV15 and TRBJ2-5, with 8 bases that match TRBD2. With V trimmed by 7 bases and J by 4 bases, 11 bases remained unmatched. The CDR3 covers 15 residues. CDR1 LNHNV and CDR2 YYDKDF come from the germline V gene (reference sequence). CDR3: CATTQGLGSLETQYF. Here the CDR3 DNA reads TGTGCCACCACGCAGGGACTAGGGTCTCTAGAGACCCAGTACTTC.

The chain has TRBV6-4 and TRBJ1-1; unclear D gene. Between the trimmed V and J ends, which lost 0 bases and 0 bases, there was a span of 2 bases. Germline assignment: CDR1 MRHNA and CDR2 SNTAGT. The CDR3 has 13 residues. The CDR3 is CASSDSMNTEAFF. For the CDR3, the DNA is TGTGCCAGCAGTGACTCTATGAACACTGAAGCTTTCTTT.

This chain joins TRBV28 and TRBJ2-1; D not certain. CDR3 size: 14 residues. Germline V gives CDR1 MDHEN, CDR2 SYDVKM. V dropped 6 bases and J dropped 0 bases, with 9 bases sitting between them. The CDR3 region is CASSPLTSYNEQFF. As DNA, the CDR3 is TGTGCCAGCAGCCCTCTGACCTCCTACAATGAGCAGTTCTTC.

J is TRBJ2-7 and V is TRBV10-3; 10 bases fit TRBD2. V lost 6 bases to trimming and J lost 2 bases; unmatched junction nucleotides: 4. In germline, CDR1 is ENHRY, CDR2 SYGVKD. The CDR3 loop spans 14 amino acids. CDR3 protein: CAIREAGGPYEQYF. DNA for the CDR3: TGTGCCATCAGGGAAGCGGGAGGGCCCTACGAGCAGTACTTC.

In this sample, this clone turned up once. The chain carries TRBV28 and TRBJ2-7; 8 positions match TRBD2. The CDR3 length is 16 residues. Germline loops: CDR1 MDHEN, CDR2 SYDVKM. The V and J ends lost 6 bases and 6 bases, in that order; junction bases with no gene match: 16. The chain's CDR3 is CASRSGASGPPGEQYF. CDR3 nucleotide sequence: TGTGCCAGCAGGTCGGGGGCTAGCGGGCCGCCTGGCGAGCAGTACTTC.

V is TRBV9 and J is TRBJ2-1; 8 bases agree with TRBD1. The germline V gene encodes CDR1 SGDLS and CDR2 YYNGEE. J was trimmed by 6 bases and V by 0 bases; bases with no gene match: 5. The CDR3 runs 15 residues. CDR3 residues: CASSVGGTGLNEQFF. CDR3 sequence (DNA): TGTGCCAGCAGCGTAGGTGGGACAGGCCTCAATGAGCAGTTCTTC. Full variable domain (outside the CDR3, taken from reference TRBV9 and TRBJ2-1): DSGVTQTPKHLITATGQRVTLRCSPRSGDLSVYWYQQSLDQGLQFLIQYYNGEERAKGNILERFSAQQFPDLHSELNLSSLELGDSALYFCASSVGGTGLNEQFFGPGTRLTVL.

The chain uses TRBV5-1 and TRBJ2-7; 9 nucleotides line up with TRBD2. The CDR3 runs to 14 residues. The V gene's germline CDR1 is SGHRS and CDR2 YFSETQ. V shed 4 bases and J 0 bases; nucleotides not matched to a gene: 2. The CDR3 sequence is CASSLSGSSYEQYF. The CDR3, as DNA: TGCGCCAGCAGCCTTAGCGGGAGCTCCTACGAGCAGTACTTC. The full variable domain, rest sourced from reference TRBV5-1 and TRBJ2-7, is KAGVTQTPRYLIKTRGQQVTLSCSPISGHRSVSWYQQTPGQGLQFLFEYFSETQRNKGNFPGRFSGRQFSNSRSEMNVSTLELGDSALYLCASSLSGSSYEQYFGPGTRLTVT.

The genes are TRBV27 and TRBJ2-5; TRBD2 aligns across 11 bases. This CDR3 region has 17 residues. After removal of 5 bases from V and 5 bases from J, the junction contained 13 bases not matched to a gene. Germline V gene lookup returns CDR1 MNHEY and CDR2 SMNVEV (reference sequence). The CDR3 DNA sequence: TGTGCCAGCAGTCCCGATGTAGCGGGAGGGCCGCGGGAGACCCAGTACTTC. Residues: CASSPDVAGGPRETQYF.

The rearrangement joins TRBV6-5 to TRBJ1-1; perhaps TRBD1 as D (5 bases). The CDR3 loop spans 16 amino acids. The germline CDR1 and CDR2 sequences are MNHEY and SVGAGI. The germline V and J ends were trimmed by 4 bases and 2 bases, with 17 bases remaining between them. The CDR3 DNA reads TGTGCCAGCAGTTCCTTATCGGGGGGGTTTAACACTGAAGCTTTCTTT. Translating gives CASSSLSGGFNTEAFF.

A single count supports this clone. This rearrangement joins TRBV5-1 to TRBJ2-5; D gene ambiguous. Germline CDR1 SGHRS, CDR2 YFSETQ. The germline V and J ends were trimmed by 0 bases and 5 bases, with 17 bases remaining between them. This CDR3 spans 16 amino acids. CDR3: CASSLAPAQPGETQYF. CDR3 bases: TGCGCCAGCAGCTTGGCCCCGGCCCAGCCTGGGGAGACCCAGTACTTC.

The chain links TRBV28 to TRBJ1-6; possibly TRBD1 for D (5 bases). This CDR3 has 15 residues. Per germline, CDR1 MDHEN and CDR2 SYDVKM. Trimming cost V 5 bases and J 7 bases, with 15 bases left between them. The CDR3 DNA is TGTGCCAGCAGTGAACGCGGGGCATGGAATTCACCCCTCCACTTT. Amino acid sequence: CASSERGAWNSPLHF.

A few counts support this clone. This rearrangement joins TRBV3-1 (or the pseudogene TRBV3-2) to TRBJ1-1; 7 bases line up with TRBD1. CDR3 length: 14 residues. Germline CDR1 reads LGHDT; CDR2 reads YNNKEL (reference sequence). The V gene end was trimmed by 1 base and the J gene end by 4 bases; junction bases not matched to a gene: 3. CDR3 in DNA: TGTGCCAGCAGCCAAGGGGCAGGGGGCACTGAAGCTTTCTTT. This sequence encodes CASSQGAGGTEAFF.

The chain has TRBV7-2 and TRBJ2-5, with D unresolved. V was pared by 5 bases and J by 2 bases, with 9 bases between. There are 13 residues in the CDR3. CDR1 and CDR2 from the germline V gene are SGHTA and FQGNSA. In DNA form, the CDR3 reads TGTGCCAGCAGCGTCGGACCACAAGAGACCCAGTACTTC. Its protein product is CASSVGPQETQYF.